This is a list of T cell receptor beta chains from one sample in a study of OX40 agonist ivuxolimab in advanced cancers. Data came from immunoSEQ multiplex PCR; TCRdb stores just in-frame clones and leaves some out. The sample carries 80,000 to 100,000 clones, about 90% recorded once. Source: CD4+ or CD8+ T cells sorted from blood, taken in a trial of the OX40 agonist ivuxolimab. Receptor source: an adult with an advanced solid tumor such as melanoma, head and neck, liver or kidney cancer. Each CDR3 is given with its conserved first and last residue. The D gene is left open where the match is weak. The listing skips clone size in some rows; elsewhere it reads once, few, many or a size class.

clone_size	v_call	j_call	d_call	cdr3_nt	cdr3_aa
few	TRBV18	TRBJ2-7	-	TGTGCCAGCTCAGCAGGGGGGCACGAGCAGTACTTC	CASSAGGHEQYF
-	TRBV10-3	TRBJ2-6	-	TGTGCCATCAGTGTAATGGTTTCTGGGGCCAACGTCCTGACTTTC	CAISVMVSGANVLTF
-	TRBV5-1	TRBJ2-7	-	TGCGCCAGCAGCTTGAGTGGTGGAACCTACGAGCAGTACTTC	CASSLSGGTYEQYF
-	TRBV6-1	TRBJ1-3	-	TGTGCCAGCAGGGGTTCCCATCCAGAAGGAAACACCATATATTTT	CASRGSHPEGNTIYF
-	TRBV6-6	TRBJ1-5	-	TGTGCCAGCAGTGGGGGGAATCAGCCCCAGCATTTT	CASSGGNQPQHF
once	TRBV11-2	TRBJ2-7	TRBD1	TGTGCCAGCAGCTTAACAGGGGCTTACGAGCAGTACTTC	CASSLTGAYEQYF
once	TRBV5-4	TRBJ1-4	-	TGTGCCAGCAGGGAGGGGGGGGCTGGTGAAAAACTGTTTTTT	CASREGGAGEKLFF
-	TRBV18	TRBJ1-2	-	TGTGCCAGCTCACCGCCTTCCCAGGCAGGGGAGGCTGGCTACACCTTC	CASSPPSQAGEAGYTF
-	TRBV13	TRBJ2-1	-	TGTGCCAGCAGCCGTCTGCAGGGCTACAATGAGCAGTTCTTC	CASSRLQGYNEQFF
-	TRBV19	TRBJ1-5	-	TGTGCCAGTAGTATAATAGGGGGGGCCCCTAGCAATCAGCCCCAGCATTTT	CASSIIGGAPSNQPQHF
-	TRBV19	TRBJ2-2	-	TGTGCCACTCGTCTAGCAGCTAGTGGAGATTACACCGGGGAGCTGTTTTTT	CATRLAASGDYTGELFF
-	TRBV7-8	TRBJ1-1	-	TGTGCCAGCAGCTTAAGGCTGCAGAACACTGAAGCTTTCTTT	CASSLRLQNTEAFF